This T cell receptor beta chain was sequenced for a study of regulatory T cells in long-lasting Graves disease listed by TCRdb under 2021. Broadly, across the study: Newly diagnosed Graves' disease patients had taken antithyroid drugs for less than 3 months. The study was registered as a clinical trial and conducted in China. Peripheral blood TCR sequencing and RNA sequencing compared persistent Graves' disease patients with newly diagnosed Graves' disease patients. A total of around 35 samples were covered by TCR sequencing, comprising around 13 persistent and roughly 20 newly diagnosed Graves' disease patients.

Broad study findings and their caveats: Sequencing and analysis were restricted to the TCR beta chain. The small sample size was acknowledged by the authors as a limitation that may reduce accuracy. Persistent patients shared more public clonotypes among themselves (around 2,500) than newly diagnosed patients did (more than 950). Preferential use of TRBV28, TRBJ1-2 and TRBJ2-5 was observed in persistent disease, whereas TRBV20-1 and TRBJ2-1 were favored in newly diagnosed disease. Compared with newly diagnosed patients, persistent Graves' disease patients had lower TCR Shannon entropy and fewer highly expanded clones, which suggests clonal expansion. Peripheral blood alone was examined, since thyroid tissue, which constituted the primary lesion, could not be accessed.

The receptor library was made with multiplex PCR. Sequenced on an Illumina HiSeq 4000. TCR beta libraries were built with iRepertoire HTBI primers and Arm-PCR amplification of CDR3 regions. Before sequencing, the PCR products went through gel purification. The published analysis was carried out like this. Across samples, 60 to 70 TRBV and roughly 13 TRBJ segments were identified and used for gene usage analysis of CDR3 amino acid clonotypes. COPE and FqMerger were used to merge the filtered high-quality paired reads into contigs. BLAST was used to align contigs to IMGT TRBV, TRBD and TRBJ reference genes, with CDR3 defined following IMGT. Any clonotype with a frequency above 0.1% was classified as a highly expanded clone. Shannon entropy served as the measure of repertoire diversity, while the Gini coefficient captured V-J evenness. A clonotype found in more than one individual was treated as public. The public reads were reprocessed in TCRdb via fastp at Q25 and MiXCR, keeping in-frame beta chains. One record per CDR3 amino acid sequence lists the most common genes and DNA. TCRdb, rather than the study authors, made the V and J calls. The sample contains 300,000 to 400,000 distinct CDR3 sequences, 15% of them found a single time. The ten largest clones capture about 24% of the sample.

This clonotype was recorded a few times. Its target antigen remains unknown. The record has no base qualities; no much larger clone is one base away. The sample's time point label, decoded: newly diagnosed GD, antithyroid drugs for less than 3 months. For both TCR sequencing and RNA sequencing, RNA was extracted from PBMCs in TRIzol. The diagnosis of Graves' disease was made according to American Thyroid Association guidelines. Recruitment of patients was carried out at an endocrinology department in Xi'an, China. Each patient gave approximately 9 milliliters of peripheral blood, collected in an EDTA anticoagulant tube. Ficoll Paque Plus density gradient separation was used to isolate PBMCs, and no additional T cell sorting was done. RNA quality was checked with an Agilent 2100 Bioanalyzer and agarose gel, and concentration with a NanoDrop 2000. The CDR3 measures 16 amino acids from cysteine to phenylalanine. Kept here is only the CDR3 DNA, which spans 48 bases and is read in frame from base 1. V trim: 4 bases; J trim: 1 base; unmatched bases: 5. CDR1 and CDR2 are drawn from the germline V gene (reference sequence): SEHNR, FQNEAQ.

The sample was peripheral blood mononuclear cells (PBMCs), taken at new diagnosis, from a patient treated with antithyroid drugs. The TCR comes from a female donor with Graves disease. The sequence is built from TRBV7-9 and TRBJ2-2, and TRBD1 matches 8 of the central bases. The encoded CDR3 is CASSSLGTGNTGELFF. In nucleotides, the sequence is TGTGCCAGCAGCTCGTTGGGGACAGGGAACACCGGGGAGCTGTTTTTT.